Listed here are 23 T cell receptor beta chains from one sample, sequenced in a study of cytomegalovirus exposure and HLA in healthy donors. Clones were sequenced by immunoSEQ multiplex PCR, and TCRdb holds only the in-frame ones, with some missing. The sample lists over 100,000 clones, over 85% occurring once. What was sequenced was PBMCs. These receptors were collected from a man aged 25-45 years in good health and CMV-seronegative.

The rearrangement links TRBV27 to TRBJ1-1, with a tentative D call TRBD1 (5 bases). The CDR3 extends over 14 amino acids. CDR1 and CDR2 (germline): MNHEY, SMNVEV (reference sequence). V lost 4 bases and J lost 8, with 17 bases in between. The CDR3 region is CASSYSGLRGEAFF. The CDR3 nucleotides read TGTGCCAGCAGTTATTCGGGACTCCGGGGCGAAGCTTTCTTT.

This clone has only one observation. This chain connects TRBV5-6 to TRBJ1-2; 7 nucleotides match TRBD1. Germline values: CDR1 SGHDT, CDR2 YYEEEE. This CDR3 comprises 15 residues. Trimming removed 2 bases from V and 2 bases from J; junction bases left unmatched: 6. Here the CDR3 reads CASSFWGTDNYGYTF. The CDR3 coding sequence is TGTGCCAGCAGCTTTTGGGGGACAGACAACTATGGCTACACCTTC. Drawing the rest from reference TRBV5-6 and TRBJ1-2, the complete variable domain is DAGVTQSPTHLIKTRGQQVTLRCSPKSGHDTVSWYQQALGQGPQFIFQYYEEEERQRGNFPDRFSGHQFPNYSSELNVNALLLGDSALYLCASSFWGTDNYGYTFGSGTRLTVV.

CDR3 amino acids: CASRQGDRESGGYTF. The CDR3 bases are TGTGCCAGCAGACAAGGGGACAGGGAGAGTGGTGGCTACACCTTC. This sequence joins TRBV27 and TRBJ1-2, with 9 bases matching TRBD1. CDR1 is MNHEY and CDR2 is SMNVEV in the germline V gene (reference sequence). This CDR3 is built from 15 residues. Trimming at V came to 6 bases and at J to 7 bases, leaving 12 bases not matched to a gene.

The rearrangement joins TRBV7-9 to TRBJ2-2; D is possibly TRBD2 (5 bases). The CDR3 contains 16 residues. V lost 0 bases, J lost 2 bases, and 10 bases lay in between. CDR1 is SEHNR, CDR2 FQNEAQ, per germline (reference sequence). CDR3 nucleotides: TGTGCCAGCAGCTTAGCTGGAGGCCATAACACCGGGGAGCTGTTTTTT. It is translated as CASSLAGGHNTGELFF.

CDR3 protein: CASSPPEVSTGSTDTQYF. CDR3 nucleotides: TGTGCCAGCTCACCACCCGAGGTCTCGACAGGAAGCACAGATACGCAGTATTTT. The chain carries TRBV18 and TRBJ2-3, with a possible D match to TRBD1 (6 bases). Trimming took off 0 bases at V and 0 bases at J, with 16 bases between the two ends. This CDR3 spans 18 amino acids. CDR1 and CDR2 (germline): KGHSH, LQKENI.

The chain has TRBV5-1 and TRBJ2-5, with 7 bases fitting TRBD2. Germline CDR1 and CDR2: SGHRS and YFSETQ. The CDR3 has 17 residues. V lost 0 bases and J lost 2; bases outside the gene matches: 10. The CDR3 protein is CASSLAPGGGGQETQYF. CDR3 DNA: TGCGCCAGCAGCTTGGCTCCGGGGGGAGGAGGACAAGAGACCCAGTACTTC.

This clone has a handful of counts. The V and J genes are TRBV6-5 and TRBJ1-2, with TRBD1 matching 9 bases. V was clipped by 5 bases and J by 4 bases; unmatched bases: 2. The CDR3 is 13 residues long. Germline CDR1 and CDR2: MNHEY and SVGAGI. Here the CDR3 reads CASSETGGYGYTF. As DNA, the CDR3 is TGTGCCAGCAGTGAGACAGGGGGCTATGGCTACACCTTC.

This chain connects TRBV27 to TRBJ2-7, with 8 positions matching TRBD1. The CDR3 loop spans 16 amino acids. Trimming removed 2 bases from V and 6 bases from J; junction bases left unmatched: 12. Germline loops: CDR1 MNHEY, CDR2 SMNVEV (reference sequence). CDR3 DNA sequence: TGTGCCAGCAGTTTACCCCCAGTCCGGACAGGGCGCGAGCAGTACTTC. It yields the protein CASSLPPVRTGREQYF.

The genes are TRBV7-8 and TRBJ2-7; 10 bases match TRBD2. The ends lost 1 base at V and 1 base at J; junction bases unmatched: 1. The CDR3 contains 15 residues. Germline V gene data show CDR1 as SGHVS and CDR2 as FQNEAQ. The chain's CDR3 is CASSLERGGSYEQYF. The CDR3 DNA is TGTGCCAGCAGCTTAGAGCGGGGGGGGTCCTACGAGCAGTACTTC.

CDR3 coding DNA: TGTGCCAGTAGTATAGATCTCGGGACAGAGGCCCAGCCCCAGCATTTT. This translates into CASSIDLGTEAQPQHF. The chain links TRBV19 to TRBJ1-5; 7 nucleotides agree with TRBD1. With V trimmed by 0 bases and J by 7 bases, 9 bases remained unmatched. The CDR3 has 16 amino acids. Germline V gives CDR1 LNHDA, CDR2 SQIVND (reference sequence).

The chain employs TRBV10-3 and TRBJ2-3, with 10 bases identical to TRBD2. This CDR3 comprises 14 residues. In germline, CDR1 is ENHRY, CDR2 SYGVKD. V lost 11 bases and J lost 4; bases outside the gene matches: 9. The chain's CDR3 is CASTQRGGSDTQYF. The CDR3 DNA reads TGTGCCTCAACCCAGCGGGGGGGCTCAGATACGCAGTATTTT.

V gene TRBV2 combines with J gene TRBJ2-4; D not certain. Trimming took 7 bases from V and 5 from J, leaving 15 bases between them. Germline CDR1 and CDR2: SNHLY and FYNNEI. The CDR3 sequence is 14 residues long. The CDR3 region has the DNA TGTGCCAGCACTACGCCGATTTCCGAAAACATTCAGTACTTC. This codes for CASTTPISENIQYF.

In this sample, this clone turned up once. In DNA form, the CDR3 reads TGTGCCAGCACCTCCGGGGGGCGGGGGCCTTCCTACGAGCAGTACTTC. Protein sequence: CASTSGGRGPSYEQYF. This chain joins TRBV11-2 and TRBJ2-7, with D maybe TRBD2 (7 bases). Germline CDR1 SGHAT, CDR2 FQNNGV. The CDR3 has 16 residues. Trimming left V 7 bases short and J 1 base short, with 20 bases between.

The chain links TRBV5-6 to TRBJ2-7; 7 bases map to TRBD1. The CDR3 totals 15 residues. The trim removed 4 bases at V and 7 bases at J, leaving 14 bases unmatched. The germline V gene encodes CDR1 SGHDT and CDR2 YYEEEE. CDR3 nucleotide sequence: TGTGCCAGCAGCGAGGATCTATCTGGGACAGTTGAGCAGTACTTC. Its protein is CASSEDLSGTVEQYF.

This rearrangement joins TRBV6-5 to TRBJ1-1; D is unclear. This CDR3 has 15 residues. The ends were cut back, 6 bases at V and 4 bases at J, with 18 bases in the middle. The germline V gene has CDR1 MNHEY and CDR2 SVGAGI. CDR3 bases: TGTGCCAGCAGCCCCTATGGAGTGGGGAGCACTGAAGCTTTCTTT. It translates to CASSPYGVGSTEAFF.

This clone has a single count. The V and J genes are TRBV4-3 and TRBJ1-2, with TRBD1 as a possible D gene (5 bases). V lost 1 base to trimming and J lost 3 bases, with 18 bases between them. This CDR3 is 17 amino acids long. Germline loops: CDR1 LGHNA, CDR2 YSLEER. As DNA, the CDR3 is TGCGCCAGCAGCCAAGGGTTTGGGGCCACAGGAGACTATGGCTACACCTTC. This translates into CASSQGFGATGDYGYTF.

This rearrangement joins TRBV5-4 to TRBJ2-1, with 8 bases matching TRBD2. The CDR3 totals 16 residues. CDR1 is SGHNT, CDR2 YYREEE, per germline (reference sequence). V was pared by 2 bases and J by 7 bases, with 11 bases of the junction left unmatched. The CDR3 loop is CASSFRRGVSSNEQFF. The CDR3, as DNA: TGTGCCAGCAGCTTTAGGCGGGGGGTCTCCTCTAATGAGCAGTTCTTC.

The chain is built from TRBV18 and TRBJ2-7, with D tentatively TRBD2 (5 bases). The CDR3 has 13 amino acids. Deletions cut 6 bases from V and 3 bases from J, with 12 bases between. Per germline, CDR1 KGHSH and CDR2 LQKENI. This chain's CDR3 is CASSPPGSYEQYF. In DNA form, the CDR3 reads TGTGCCAGCTCCCCCCCGGGAAGCTACGAGCAGTACTTC.

This chain links TRBV19 with TRBJ1-4; D may be TRBD1 (5 bases). CDR1 LNHDA and CDR2 SQIVND come from the germline V gene (reference sequence). The CDR3 totals 16 residues. Trimming stripped 7 bases from V and 2 bases from J, with 17 bases between. The CDR3, as DNA: TGTGCCAGTACCACGGCAGGGTGGGGCACTAATGAAAAACTGTTTTTT. Translation gives CASTTAGWGTNEKLFF.

The V gene is TRBV15, the J gene TRBJ2-3; 9 bases match TRBD1. The germline gives CDR1 LNHNV, CDR2 YYDKDF (reference sequence). This CDR3 spans 14 amino acids. J was trimmed by 4 bases and V by 8 bases; bases with no gene match: 7. This CDR3 is CATGDRESSDTQYF. DNA of the CDR3: TGTGCCACCGGGGACAGGGAGAGCTCAGATACGCAGTATTTT. Full variable domain (rest looked up from reference TRBV15 and TRBJ2-3): DAMVIQNPRYQVTQFGKPVTLSCSQTLNHNVMYWYQQKSSQAPKLLFHYYDKDFNNEADTPDNFQSRRPNTSFCFLDIRSPGLGDTAMYLCATGDRESSDTQYFGPGTRLTVL.

The chain has TRBV27 and TRBJ2-1; TRBD1 matches at 7 bases. Germline V CDR1 and CDR2: MNHEY, SMNVEV (reference sequence). V dropped 6 bases and J dropped 0; count of bases not matched to a gene: 5. The CDR3 runs to 15 residues. The CDR3 nucleotides are TGTGCCAGCAGGGTAGGGGGCAGCTCCTACAATGAGCAGTTCTTC. This sequence encodes CASRVGGSSYNEQFF.

The chain recombines TRBV27 with TRBJ1-6; 8 nucleotides match TRBD1. Per germline, CDR1 MNHEY and CDR2 SMNVEV (reference sequence). After removal of 7 bases from V and 6 bases from J, the junction contained 2 bases not matched to a gene. This CDR3 contains 13 residues. CDR3 sequence reads: CASKDRVNSPLHF. CDR3 DNA: TGTGCCAGCAAGGACAGGGTTAATTCACCCCTCCACTTT.

The chain has TRBV6-6 and TRBJ2-7; TRBD1 matches 12 bases. The trim removed 2 bases at V and 6 bases at J, leaving 2 bases unmatched. Germline assignment: CDR1 MNHNY and CDR2 SVGAGI (reference sequence). This CDR3 has 14 amino acids. For the CDR3, the DNA is TGTGCCAGCAGTTACGGGGACAGGGGGCGCGAGCAGTACTTC. As protein: CASSYGDRGREQYF.